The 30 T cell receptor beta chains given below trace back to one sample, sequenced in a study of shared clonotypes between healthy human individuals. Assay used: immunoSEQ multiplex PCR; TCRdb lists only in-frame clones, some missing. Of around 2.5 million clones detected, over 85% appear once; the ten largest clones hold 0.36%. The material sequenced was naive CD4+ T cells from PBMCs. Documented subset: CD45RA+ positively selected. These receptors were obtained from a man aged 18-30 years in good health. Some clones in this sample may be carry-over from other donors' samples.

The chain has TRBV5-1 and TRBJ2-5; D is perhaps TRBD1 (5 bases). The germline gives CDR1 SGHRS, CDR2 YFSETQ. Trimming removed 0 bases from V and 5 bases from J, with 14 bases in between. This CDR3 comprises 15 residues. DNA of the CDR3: TGCGCCAGCAGCTTGGCCATTCAGGGTCCGGAGACCCAGTACTTC. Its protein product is CASSLAIQGPETQYF.

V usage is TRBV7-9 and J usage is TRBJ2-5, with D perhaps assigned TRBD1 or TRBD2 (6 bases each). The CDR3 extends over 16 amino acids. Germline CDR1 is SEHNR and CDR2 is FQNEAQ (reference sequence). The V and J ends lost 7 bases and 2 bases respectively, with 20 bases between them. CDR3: CASTQERQGRQETQYF. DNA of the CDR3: TGTGCCAGCACGCAAGAACGGCAGGGGAGGCAAGAGACCCAGTACTTC.

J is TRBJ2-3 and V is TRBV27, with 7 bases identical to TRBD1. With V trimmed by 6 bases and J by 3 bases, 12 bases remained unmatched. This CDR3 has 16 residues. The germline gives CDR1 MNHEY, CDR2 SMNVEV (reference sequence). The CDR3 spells CASRPFADRSTDTQYF. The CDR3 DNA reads TGTGCCAGCAGGCCCTTCGCGGACAGGAGTACAGATACGCAGTATTTT.

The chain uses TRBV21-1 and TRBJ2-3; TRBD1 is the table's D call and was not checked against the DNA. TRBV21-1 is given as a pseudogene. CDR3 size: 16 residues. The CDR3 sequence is CASSKAGHLSTDTQYF. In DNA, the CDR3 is TGTGCCAGCAGCAAAGCGGGACACCTGAGCACAGATACGCAGTATTTT.

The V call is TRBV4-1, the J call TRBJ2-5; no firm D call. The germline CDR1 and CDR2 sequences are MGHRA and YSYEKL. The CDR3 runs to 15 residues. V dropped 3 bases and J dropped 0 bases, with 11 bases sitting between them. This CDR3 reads CASSQVGRDQETQYF. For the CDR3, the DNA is TGCGCCAGCAGCCAGGTGGGAAGGGACCAAGAGACCCAGTACTTC.

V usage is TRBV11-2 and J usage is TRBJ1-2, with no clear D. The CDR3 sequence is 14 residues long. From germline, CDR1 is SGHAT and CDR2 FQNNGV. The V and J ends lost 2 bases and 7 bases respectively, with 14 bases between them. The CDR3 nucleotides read TGTGCCAGCAGCTTAATGGCCGACAAATTTGGCTACACCTTC. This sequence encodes CASSLMADKFGYTF.

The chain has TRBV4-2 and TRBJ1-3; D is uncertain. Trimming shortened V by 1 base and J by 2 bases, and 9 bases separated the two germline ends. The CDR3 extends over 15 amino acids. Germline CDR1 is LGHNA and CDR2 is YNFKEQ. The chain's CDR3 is CASSQGQAAGNTIYF. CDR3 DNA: TGTGCCAGCAGCCAAGGTCAGGCAGCTGGAAACACCATATATTTT.

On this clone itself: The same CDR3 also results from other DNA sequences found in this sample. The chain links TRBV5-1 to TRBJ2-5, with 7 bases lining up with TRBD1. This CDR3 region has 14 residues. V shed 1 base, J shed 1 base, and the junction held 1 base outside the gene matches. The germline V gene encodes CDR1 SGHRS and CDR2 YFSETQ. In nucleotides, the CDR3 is TGCGCCAGCAGCTTGCGACAGGGCCAAGAGACCCAGTACTTC. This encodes CASSLRQGQETQYF.

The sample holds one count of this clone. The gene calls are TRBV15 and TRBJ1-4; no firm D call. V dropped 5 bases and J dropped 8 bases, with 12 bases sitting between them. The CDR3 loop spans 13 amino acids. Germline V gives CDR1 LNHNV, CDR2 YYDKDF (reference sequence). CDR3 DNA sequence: TGTGCCACCAGCCCAAGTCCTGTCGAAAAACTGTTTTTT. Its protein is CATSPSPVEKLFF.

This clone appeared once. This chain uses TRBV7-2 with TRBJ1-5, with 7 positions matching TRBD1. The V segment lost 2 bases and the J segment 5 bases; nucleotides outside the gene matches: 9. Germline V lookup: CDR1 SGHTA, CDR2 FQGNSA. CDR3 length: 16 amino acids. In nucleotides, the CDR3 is TGTGCCAGCAGCTTATCCAACGCAGGGGGACATCAGCCCCAGCATTTT. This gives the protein CASSLSNAGGHQPQHF.

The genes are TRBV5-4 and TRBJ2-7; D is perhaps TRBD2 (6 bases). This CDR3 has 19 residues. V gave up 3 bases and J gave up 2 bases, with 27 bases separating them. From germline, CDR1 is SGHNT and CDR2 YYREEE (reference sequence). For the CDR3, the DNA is TGTGCCAGCAGCTCCCCCTCGGAAGGGACTTCTGGAACGCCCTACGAGCAGTACTTC. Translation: CASSSPSEGTSGTPYEQYF. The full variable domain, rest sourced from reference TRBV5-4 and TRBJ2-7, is ETGVTQSPTHLIKTRGQQVTLRCSSQSGHNTVSWYQQALGQGPQFIFQYYREEENGRGNFPPRFSGLQFPNYSSELNVNALELDDSALYLCASSSPSEGTSGTPYEQYFGPGTRLTVT.

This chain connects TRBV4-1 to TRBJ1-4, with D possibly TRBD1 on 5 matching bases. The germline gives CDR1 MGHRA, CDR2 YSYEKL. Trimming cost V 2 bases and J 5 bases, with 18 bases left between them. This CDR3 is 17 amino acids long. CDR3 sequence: CASSQLLLRGPNEKLFF. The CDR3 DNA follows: TGCGCCAGCAGCCAATTACTGCTTAGGGGTCCGAATGAAAAACTGTTTTTT.

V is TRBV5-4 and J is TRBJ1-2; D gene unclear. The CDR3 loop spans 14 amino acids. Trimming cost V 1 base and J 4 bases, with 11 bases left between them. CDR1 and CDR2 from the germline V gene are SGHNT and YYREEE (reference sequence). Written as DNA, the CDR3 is TGTGCCAGCAGCTTGAGCACAGTTAGCTATGGCTACACCTTC. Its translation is CASSLSTVSYGYTF.

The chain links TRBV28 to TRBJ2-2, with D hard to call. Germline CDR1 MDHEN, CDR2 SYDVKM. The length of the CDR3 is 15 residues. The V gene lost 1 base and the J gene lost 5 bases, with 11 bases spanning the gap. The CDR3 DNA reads TGTGCCAGCAGTTTATTCTGGGCAGGAACCGGGGAGCTGTTTTTT. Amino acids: CASSLFWAGTGELFF.

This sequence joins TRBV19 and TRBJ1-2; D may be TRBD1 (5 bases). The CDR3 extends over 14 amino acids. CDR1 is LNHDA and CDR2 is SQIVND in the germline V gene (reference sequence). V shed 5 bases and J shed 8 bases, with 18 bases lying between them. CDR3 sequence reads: CASSPPTGRNGYTF. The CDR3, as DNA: TGTGCCAGTAGTCCGCCGACGGGGCGAAACGGCTACACCTTC.

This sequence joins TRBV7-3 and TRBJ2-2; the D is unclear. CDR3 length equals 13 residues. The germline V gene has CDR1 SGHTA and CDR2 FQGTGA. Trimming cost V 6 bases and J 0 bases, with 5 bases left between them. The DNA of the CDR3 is TGTGCCAGCAGGTCAACGAACACCGGGGAGCTGTTTTTT. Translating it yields CASRSTNTGELFF.

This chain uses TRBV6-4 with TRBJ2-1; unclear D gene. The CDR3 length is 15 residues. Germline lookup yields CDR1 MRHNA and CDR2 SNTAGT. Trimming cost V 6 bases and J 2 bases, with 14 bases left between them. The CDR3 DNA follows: TGTGCCAGCAGAGTAGAATCCGCCACCTACAATGAGCAGTTCTTC. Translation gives CASRVESATYNEQFF.

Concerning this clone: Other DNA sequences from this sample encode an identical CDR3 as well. DNA for the CDR3: TGCGCCAGCAGCTTGGGGGGGGCGCGGGAGACCCAGTACTTC. It yields the protein CASSLGGARETQYF. The rearrangement links TRBV5-1 to TRBJ2-5; D may match TRBD1 or TRBD2 (6 bases each). From germline, CDR1 is SGHRS and CDR2 YFSETQ. Between the trimmed V and J ends, which lost 0 bases and 5 bases, there was a span of 11 bases. CDR3 size: 14 residues.

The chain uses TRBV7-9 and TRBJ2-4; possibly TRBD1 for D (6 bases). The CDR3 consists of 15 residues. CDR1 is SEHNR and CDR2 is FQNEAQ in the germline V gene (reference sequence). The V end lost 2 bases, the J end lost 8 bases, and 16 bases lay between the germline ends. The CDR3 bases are TGTGCCAGCAGCTTAATTTCGCAGGGGATGGACATTCAGTACTTC. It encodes CASSLISQGMDIQYF.

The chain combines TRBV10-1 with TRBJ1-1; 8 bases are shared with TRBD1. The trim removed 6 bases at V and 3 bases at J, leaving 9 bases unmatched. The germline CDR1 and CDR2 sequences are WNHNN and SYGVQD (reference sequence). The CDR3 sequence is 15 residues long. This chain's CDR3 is CASRKTTGGHTEAFF. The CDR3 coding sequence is TGCGCCAGCAGGAAAACAACAGGGGGACACACTGAAGCTTTCTTT.

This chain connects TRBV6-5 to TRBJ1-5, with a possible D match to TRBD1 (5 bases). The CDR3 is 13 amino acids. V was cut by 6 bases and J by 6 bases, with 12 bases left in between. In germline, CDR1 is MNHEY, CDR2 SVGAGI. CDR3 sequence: CASRLRGGQPQHF. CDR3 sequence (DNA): TGTGCCAGCAGGCTTCGCGGGGGTCAGCCCCAGCATTTT.

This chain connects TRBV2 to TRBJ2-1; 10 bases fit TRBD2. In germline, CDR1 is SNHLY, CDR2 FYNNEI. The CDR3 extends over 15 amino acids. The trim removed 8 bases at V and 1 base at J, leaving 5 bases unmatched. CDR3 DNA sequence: TGTGCCAGCTCCAAGCGGGAGGGATCCTACAATGAGCAGTTCTTC. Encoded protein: CASSKREGSYNEQFF.

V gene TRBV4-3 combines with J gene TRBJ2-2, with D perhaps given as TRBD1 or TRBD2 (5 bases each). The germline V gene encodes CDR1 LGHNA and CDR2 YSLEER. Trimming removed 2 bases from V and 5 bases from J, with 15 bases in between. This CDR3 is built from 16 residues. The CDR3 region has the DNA TGCGCCAGCAGCCAACCCCCGGGACGTGGGACCGGGGAGCTGTTTTTT. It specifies CASSQPPGRGTGELFF.

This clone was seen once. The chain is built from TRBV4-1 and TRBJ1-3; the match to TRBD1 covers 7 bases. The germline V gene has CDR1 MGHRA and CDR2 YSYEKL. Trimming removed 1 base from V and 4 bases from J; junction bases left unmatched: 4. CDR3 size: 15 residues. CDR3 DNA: TGCGCCAGCAGCCAAGCTGGGGGACAGGGAAACACCATATATTTT. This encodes CASSQAGGQGNTIYF.

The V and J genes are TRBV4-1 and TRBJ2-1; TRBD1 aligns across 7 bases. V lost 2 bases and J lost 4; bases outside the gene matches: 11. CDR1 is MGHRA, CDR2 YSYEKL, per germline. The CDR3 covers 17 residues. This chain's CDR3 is CASSQRQGQGEYNEQFF. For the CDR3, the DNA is TGCGCCAGCAGCCAAAGACAGGGCCAAGGGGAATACAATGAGCAGTTCTTC.

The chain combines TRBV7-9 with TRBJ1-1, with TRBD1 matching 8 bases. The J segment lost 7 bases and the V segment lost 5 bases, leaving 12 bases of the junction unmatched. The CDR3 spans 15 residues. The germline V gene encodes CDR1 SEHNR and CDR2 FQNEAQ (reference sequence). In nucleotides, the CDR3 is TGTGCCAGCAGCACCCGACAGGGGACCGGTGGTGAAGCTTTCTTT. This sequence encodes CASSTRQGTGGEAFF.

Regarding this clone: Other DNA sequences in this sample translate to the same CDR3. The CDR3 is CASSQQLNTGELFF. In nucleotides, the CDR3 is TGTGCCAGCAGCCAGCAGCTGAACACCGGGGAGCTGTTTTTT. V and J are TRBV14 and TRBJ2-2; D gene uncertain. The germline V gene has CDR1 SGHDN and CDR2 FVKESK. CDR3 length equals 14 residues. Deletions cut 3 bases from V and 1 base from J, with 6 bases between.

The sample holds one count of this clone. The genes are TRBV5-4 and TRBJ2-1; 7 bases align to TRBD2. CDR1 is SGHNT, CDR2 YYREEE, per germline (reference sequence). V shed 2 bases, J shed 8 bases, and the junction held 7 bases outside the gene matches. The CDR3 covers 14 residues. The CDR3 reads CASSFERDVYEQFF. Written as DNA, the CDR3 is TGTGCCAGCAGCTTTGAGCGGGACGTCTATGAGCAGTTCTTC.

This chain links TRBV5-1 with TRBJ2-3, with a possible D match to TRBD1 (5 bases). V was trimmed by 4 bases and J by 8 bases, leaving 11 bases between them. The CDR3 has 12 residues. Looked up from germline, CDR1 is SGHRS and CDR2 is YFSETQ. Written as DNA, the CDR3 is TGCGCCAGCAGCCCCCCGCAGGGTACGCAGTATTTT. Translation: CASSPPQGTQYF.

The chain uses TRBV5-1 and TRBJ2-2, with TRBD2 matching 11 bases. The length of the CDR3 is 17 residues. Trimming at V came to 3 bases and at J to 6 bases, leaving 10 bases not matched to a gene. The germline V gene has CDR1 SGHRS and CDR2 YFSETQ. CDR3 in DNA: TGCGCCAGCAGCTGGGGACTAGCGGTTTTAGAGCCCGGGGAGCTGTTTTTT. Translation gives CASSWGLAVLEPGELFF. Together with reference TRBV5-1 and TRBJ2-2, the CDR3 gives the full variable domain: KAGVTQTPRYLIKTRGQQVTLSCSPISGHRSVSWYQQTPGQGLQFLFEYFSETQRNKGNFPGRFSGRQFSNSRSEMNVSTLELGDSALYLCASSWGLAVLEPGELFFGEGSRLTVL.